The T cell receptor beta chain described here comes from a study of T cell responses to AZD1222 COVID-19 vaccine. This table comes from immunoSEQ multiplex PCR, and its TCRdb copy is limited to in-frame clones, with some not included. The sample has 95,000 to 110,000 clones, approximately 86% seen once; the top ten hold 3.5% to 4.5%. Germline V lookup: CDR1 SQVTM, CDR2 ANQGSEA. J was trimmed by 7 bases and V by 1 base; bases with no gene match: 7. This CDR3 contains 15 residues. As concerns this clone: Its specificity is unknown.

Study results and caveats: Two doses of AZD1222 preceded a rise in Spike-specific TCR breadth and depth. Clonal diversity may have been underestimated, and the donors were mostly white British, with more females than males. Nearly half of the spike-specific TCRs reportedly recognize variant regions that carry no mutations.

The clonotype originates from an adult in good health. The sample was peripheral blood, taken on day 0 of AZD1222 vaccination. This sequence joins TRBV29-1 and TRBJ2-2; 9 bases are a match to TRBD2. CDR3 loop: CSVEVGGRAGGELFF. DNA of the CDR3: TGCAGCGTTGAAGTCGGCGGGAGGGCCGGCGGGGAGCTGTTTTTT.